These T cell receptor beta chains were read from a single sample in a study of shared clonotypes between healthy human individuals. Produced via immunoSEQ multiplex PCR; TCRdb's table is partial and in-frame only. Of more than 400,000 clones in the sample, almost 80% were seen once. The specimen was PBMCs. The receptors here all came from a woman between 35 and 50 years old in good health. Some clones in this sample may be carry-over from other donors' samples. Each CDR3 is given without its conserved first and last residue. The D gene is left open where the match is weak.

J gene,V gene,D gene,CDR3 protein
TRBJ2-7,TRBV7-8,TRBD1,ASSQLGQGVQY
-,TRBV9,TRBD2,ASSVGLAGGYEQY
TRBJ2-3,TRBV27,TRBD2,ASSRLGLAGPTDTQY
TRBJ1-1,TRBV10-3,-,AISDWNTEAF
TRBJ1-3,TRBV5-1,-,ASSWGPGGGNTIY
TRBJ2-3,TRBV30,TRBD1,ALGTAYSTDTQY
TRBJ2-1,TRBV28,-,ASKGNEQF
TRBJ2-1,TRBV7-3,-,ASSYGTNNEQF
TRBJ1-4,TRBV6-5,-,ATGHRNEKLF
TRBJ2-7,TRBV15,-,ATSRDGGWDEQY
TRBJ2-2,TRBV28,-,ASSLFSRNTGELF
TRBJ2-5,TRBV20-1,-,SALSSETQY
TRBJ2-4,TRBV2,TRBD1,ASSEGRGGLAKNIQY
TRBJ1-1,TRBV7-9,TRBD1,ASSPGQVNTEAF
TRBJ2-3,TRBV19,-,ASSIGADTDTQY
TRBJ1-2,TRBV4-1,TRBD1,ASSQTGQGASYGYT
TRBJ2-5,TRBV6-1,TRBD2,ASRSGTSGGGTQY
TRBJ1-5,TRBV11-2,-,ASSLDTNQPQH
TRBJ2-3,TRBV5-5,TRBD1,ASSLAGTVSTDTQY
TRBJ1-2,TRBV6-6,TRBD1,ASSYSRDREPGYT
TRBJ2-1,TRBV18,-,ASSSNQGSTRNEQF
TRBJ2-1,TRBV30,-,AWSVGGGPTF
TRBJ2-5,TRBV25-1,-,ASSEVRVGETQY
TRBJ2-1,TRBV5-6,-,ASSPGTQAYNEQF
TRBJ1-1,TRBV5-1,-,ASSADIYTEAF
TRBJ2-2,TRBV28,TRBD1,ASSSVDRGVGELF
TRBJ1-2,TRBV2,-,ASSEAQGGYGYT
TRBJ2-3,TRBV5-1,TRBD2,ASSLVSASGSTDTQY
TRBJ2-3,TRBV7-6,-,ASSPSRSTQY
TRBJ1-4,TRBV5-1,-,ASSLGYATNEKLF
TRBJ2-1,TRBV4-3,-,ASSQERQGYNEQF
TRBJ2-7,TRBV7-8,-,ASSYTGTANYEQY
TRBJ1-2,TRBV6-5,-,ASSPTGSYGYT
TRBJ2-7,TRBV6-6,-,ASSYSGRSNEQY
TRBJ2-1,TRBV27,TRBD2,ASSLSPREGREQF
TRBJ2-4,TRBV27,TRBD1,ASSHDRANIQY
TRBJ2-3,TRBV29-1,TRBD2,SISGTKTTDTQY
TRBJ1-5,TRBV4-3,-,ASSQDKGEPQH
TRBJ2-7,TRBV18,-,ASSPSVQTYEQY
TRBJ2-5,TRBV29-1,TRBD1,SVTGTGTLETQY
TRBJ2-7,TRBV9,TRBD1,ASSIRQGDSYEQY
TRBJ2-1,TRBV6-4,TRBD2,RSGLAGDNEQF
TRBJ2-7,TRBV30,-,AWSRGTSEQY
TRBJ2-5,TRBV6-5,TRBD2,ASRAGEYQETQY
TRBJ1-6,TRBV6-1,TRBD1,ASRATGDSPLH
TRBJ2-7,TRBV7-8,-,ASSSKTGFDEQY